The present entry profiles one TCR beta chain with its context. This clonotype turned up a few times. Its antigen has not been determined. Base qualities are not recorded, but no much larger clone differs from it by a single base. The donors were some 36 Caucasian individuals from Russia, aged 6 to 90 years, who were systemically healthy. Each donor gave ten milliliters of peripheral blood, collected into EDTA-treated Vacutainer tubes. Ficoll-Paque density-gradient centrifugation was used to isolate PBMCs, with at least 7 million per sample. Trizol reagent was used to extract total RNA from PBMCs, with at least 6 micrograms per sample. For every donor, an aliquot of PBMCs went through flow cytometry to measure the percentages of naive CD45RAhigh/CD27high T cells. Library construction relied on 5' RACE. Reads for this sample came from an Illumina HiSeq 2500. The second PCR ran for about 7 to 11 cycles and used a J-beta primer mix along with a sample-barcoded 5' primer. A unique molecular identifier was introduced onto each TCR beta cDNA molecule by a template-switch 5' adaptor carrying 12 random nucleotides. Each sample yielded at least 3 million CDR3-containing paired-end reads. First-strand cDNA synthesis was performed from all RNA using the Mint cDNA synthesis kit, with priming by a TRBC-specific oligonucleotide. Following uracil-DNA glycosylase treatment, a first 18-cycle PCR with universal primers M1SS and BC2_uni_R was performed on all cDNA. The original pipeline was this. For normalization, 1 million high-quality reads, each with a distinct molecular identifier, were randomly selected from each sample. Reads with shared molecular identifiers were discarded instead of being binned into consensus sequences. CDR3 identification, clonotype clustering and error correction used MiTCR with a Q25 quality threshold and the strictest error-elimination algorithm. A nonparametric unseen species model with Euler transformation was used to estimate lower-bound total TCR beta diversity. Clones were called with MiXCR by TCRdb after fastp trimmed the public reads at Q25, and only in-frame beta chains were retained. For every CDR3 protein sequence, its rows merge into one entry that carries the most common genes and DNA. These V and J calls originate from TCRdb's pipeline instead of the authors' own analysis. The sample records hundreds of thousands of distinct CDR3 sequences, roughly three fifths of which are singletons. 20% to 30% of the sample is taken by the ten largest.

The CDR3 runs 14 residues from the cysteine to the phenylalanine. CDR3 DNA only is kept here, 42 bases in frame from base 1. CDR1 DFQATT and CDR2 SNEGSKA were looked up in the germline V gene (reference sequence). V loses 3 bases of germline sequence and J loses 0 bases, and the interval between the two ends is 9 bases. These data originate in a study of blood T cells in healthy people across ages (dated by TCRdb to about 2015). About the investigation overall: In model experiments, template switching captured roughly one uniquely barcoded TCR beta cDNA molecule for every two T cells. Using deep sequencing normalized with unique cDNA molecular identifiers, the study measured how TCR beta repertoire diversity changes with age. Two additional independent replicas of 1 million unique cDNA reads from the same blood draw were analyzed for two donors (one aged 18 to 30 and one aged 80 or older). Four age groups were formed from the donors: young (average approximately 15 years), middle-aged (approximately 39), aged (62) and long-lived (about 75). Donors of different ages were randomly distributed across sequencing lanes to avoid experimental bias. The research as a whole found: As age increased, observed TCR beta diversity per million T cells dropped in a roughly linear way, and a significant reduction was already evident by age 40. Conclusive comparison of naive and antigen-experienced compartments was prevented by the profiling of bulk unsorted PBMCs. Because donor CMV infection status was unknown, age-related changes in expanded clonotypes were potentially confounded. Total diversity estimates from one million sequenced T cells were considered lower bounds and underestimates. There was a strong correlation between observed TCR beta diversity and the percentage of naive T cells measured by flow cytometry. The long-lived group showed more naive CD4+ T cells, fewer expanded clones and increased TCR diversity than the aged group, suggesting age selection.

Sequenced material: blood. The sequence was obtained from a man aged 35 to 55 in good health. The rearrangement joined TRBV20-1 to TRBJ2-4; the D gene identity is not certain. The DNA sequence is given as TGCAGTGCTAGCGTTGCCAGAGCCAAAAACATTCAGTACTTC. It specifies CSASVARAKNIQYF.